This is a list of T cell receptor beta chains from one sample in a study of T cells after posttransplantation cyclophosphamide. Profiled with immunoSEQ multiplex PCR; TCRdb holds only in-frame clones, not every one. Of more than 30,000 clones in the sample, about 89% are singletons; the top ten hold 0.2% to 0.3%. The sample was naive CD4+ T cells sorted from PBMCs. The receptors come from a woman aged 60-70 years in good health, CMV-negative, and a related stem cell transplant donor. Each CDR3 is given with its conserved first and last residue. Each record gives: D gene, V gene, J gene, clone size, CDR3 protein, CDR3 DNA. D genes are given only for firm matches. Size tells how often a clone was seen (once, few, many) or the class of an expanded clone, and some rows leave it out.

>.|TRBV13|TRBJ2-1|.
CASSPPRGRGEQFF
TGTGCCAGCAGCCCCCCAAGGGGTAGGGGTGAGCAGTTCTTC
>TRBD1|TRBV7-2|TRBJ1-1|.
CASSFDDRGSTEAFF
TGTGCCAGCAGCTTTGATGACAGGGGGAGTACTGAAGCTTTCTTT
>.|TRBV28|TRBJ2-6|.
CASAVGSGANVLTF
TGTGCCAGTGCGGTCGGATCCGGGGCCAACGTCCTGACTTTC
>.|TRBV28|TRBJ2-5|.
CASREQGRGFQETQYF
TGTGCCAGCAGAGAACAGGGGCGGGGATTCCAAGAGACCCAGTACTTC
>TRBD1|TRBV29-1|TRBJ2-5|.
CSAHPDRGRRRQETQYF
TGCAGCGCGCATCCAGACAGGGGACGCCGCCGCCAAGAGACCCAGTACTTC
>TRBD1|TRBV18|TRBJ2-7|once
CASSLRIGTGAYEQYF
TGTGCCAGCTCACTCCGGATCGGGACAGGGGCGTACGAGCAGTACTTC
>TRBD2|TRBV7-2|TRBJ2-7|.
CASSLASGSSYEQYF
TGTGCCAGCAGCTTAGCTAGCGGGAGCTCCTACGAGCAGTACTTC
>.|TRBV7-3|TRBJ2-5|.
CASSFGAGKTQYF
TGTGCCAGCAGCTTTGGCGCAGGGAAGACCCAGTACTTC
>TRBD1|TRBV28|TRBJ1-3|.
CASSPTGSGNTIYF
TGTGCCAGCAGCCCGACAGGGTCTGGAAACACCATATATTTT
>.|TRBV6-4|TRBJ2-7|.
CASSDPKTAGEPYF
TGTGCCAGCAGTGACCCTAAGACGGCCGGGGAACCGTACTTC
>TRBD2|TRBV30|TRBJ2-5|.
CAWASGPRQETQYF
TGTGCCTGGGCTAGCGGCCCCCGCCAAGAGACCCAGTACTTC
>TRBD1|TRBV27|TRBJ1-2|.
CASSRDSHYGYTF
TGTGCCAGCAGCCGGGACAGCCACTATGGCTACACCTTC
>.|TRBV19|TRBJ1-5|.
CASSSQYSNQPQHF
TGTGCCAGTAGTTCACAGTATAGCAATCAGCCCCAGCATTTT
>.|TRBV7-3|TRBJ2-5|.
CASSFNSQETQYF
TGTGCCAGCAGCTTTAACAGCCAAGAGACCCAGTACTTC
>TRBD1|TRBV18|TRBJ1-5|.
CASSLGTGEQPQHF
TGTGCCAGCTCACTCGGGACAGGCGAACAGCCCCAGCATTTT
>.|TRBV25-1|TRBJ2-3|.
CASSDPKGNTQYF
TGTGCCAGCAGTGACCCAAAGGGGAATACGCAGTATTTT
>.|TRBV7-6|TRBJ2-1|.
CASSLGQPSYNEQFF
TGTGCCAGCAGCCTTGGACAGCCCTCCTACAATGAGCAGTTCTTC
>TRBD2|TRBV18|TRBJ2-3|.
CASSPRTSGGADTQYF
TGTGCCAGCTCACCAAGGACTAGCGGGGGGGCAGATACGCAGTATTTT
>.|TRBV4-1|TRBJ1-1|.
CASSLGTWETEAFF
TGCGCCAGCAGCCTCGGAACCTGGGAGACTGAAGCTTTCTTT
>TRBD1|TRBV28|TRBJ1-3|.
CASVYRGGSGNTIYF
TGTGCCAGCGTATACAGGGGAGGATCTGGAAACACCATATATTTT
>.|TRBV19|TRBJ1-1|.
CASSMGADTEAFF
TGTGCCAGTAGTATGGGGGCGGACACTGAAGCTTTCTTT
>.|TRBV9|TRBJ1-6|.
CASSSRGDGTLHF
TGTGCCAGCAGCTCCCGGGGGGATGGGACCCTCCACTTT
>TRBD2|TRBV27|TRBJ2-7|.
CAWTSGRDYEQYF
TGTGCCTGGACTAGCGGGAGGGACTACGAGCAGTACTTC
>TRBD1|TRBV6-5|TRBJ1-5|.
CASAGTGNQPQHF
TGTGCCAGCGCAGGGACAGGCAATCAGCCCCAGCATTTT
>.|TRBV27|TRBJ1-3|.
CASRRGNTIYF
TGTGCCAGCAGGCGGGGAAACACCATATATTTT
>.|TRBV7-2|TRBJ1-1|.
CASSSTRGGNTEAFF
TGTGCCAGCAGCTCAACAAGGGGGGGGAACACTGAAGCTTTCTTT
>TRBD2|TRBV6-4|TRBJ2-3|few
CASRTIAGGNTDTQYF
TGTGCCAGCAGGACAATAGCGGGGGGCAACACAGATACGCAGTATTTT
>.|TRBV18|TRBJ2-5|.
CASSPRGQETQYF
TGTGCCAGCTCACCAAGGGGGCAAGAGACCCAGTACTTC
>.|TRBV15|TRBJ1-1|.
CATSRVHDAAFF
TGTGCCACCAGCAGAGTACACGATGCAGCTTTCTTT
>.|TRBV7-9|TRBJ2-5|.
CASSLYLVEQYF
TGTGCCAGCAGCTTATATCTGGTTGAGCAGTACTTC
>.|TRBV9|TRBJ2-3|.
CASSAYHSYTDTQYF
TGTGCCAGCAGCGCCTACCACAGTTACACAGATACGCAGTATTTT
>TRBD1|TRBV14|TRBJ1-4|few
CASSSVRDRGDEKLFF
TGTGCCAGCAGCAGTGTCCGGGACAGGGGGGATGAAAAACTGTTTTTT
>.|TRBV19|TRBJ1-5|.
CASTQRPGGESNQPQHF
TGTGCCAGTACCCAACGCCCGGGGGGGGAGAGCAATCAGCCCCAGCATTTT
>.|TRBV27|TRBJ1-5|.
CASSLSPTGTQPQHF
TGTGCCAGCAGTTTGTCTCCCACAGGGACGCAGCCCCAGCATTTT
>TRBD2|TRBV19|TRBJ2-7|.
CASSALGRELGEQYF
TGTGCCAGTAGCGCCTTGGGGCGGGAGCTTGGGGAGCAGTACTTC
>.|TRBV6-5|TRBJ1-4|.
CASSYGPHEKLFF
TGTGCCAGCAGTTATGGGCCCCATGAAAAACTGTTTTTT
>.|TRBV11-1|TRBJ2-5|few
CASSLVQGTSRGQETQYF
TGTGCCAGCAGCTTAGTCCAGGGGACGAGTAGGGGCCAAGAGACCCAGTACTTC
>TRBD1|TRBV25-1|TRBJ2-7|.
CASRGTGGTGEQYF
TGTGCCAGCAGGGGGACAGGAGGGACTGGCGAGCAGTACTTC
>.|TRBV30|TRBJ2-1|.
CARRTHNEQFF
TGTGCCCGAAGGACTCATAATGAGCAGTTCTTC
>TRBD1|TRBV27|TRBJ1-5|.
CASSGTGFGNQPQHF
TGTGCCAGCAGTGGGACAGGGTTTGGCAATCAGCCCCAGCATTTT
>.|TRBV19|TRBJ1-4|.
CASSILGGGKDEKLFF
TGTGCCAGTAGTATTCTTGGAGGAGGGAAAGACGAAAAACTGTTTTTT
>.|TRBV18|TRBJ1-2|.
CASSPRGWDYGYTF
TGTGCCAGCTCACCAAGAGGGTGGGACTATGGCTACACCTTC
>.|TRBV10-1|TRBJ1-1|few
CASEGGNTEAFF
TGCGCCAGCGAAGGGGGGAACACTGAAGCTTTCTTT
>TRBD1|TRBV7-3|TRBJ1-2|.
CASSLGQGYGYTF
TGTGCCAGCAGCCTGGGACAGGGCTATGGCTACACCTTC
>.|TRBV30|TRBJ1-3|.
CAWSAPLSGVQGNTIYF
TGTGCCTGGAGTGCTCCCCTCTCAGGCGTACAAGGAAACACCATATATTTT
>TRBD1|TRBV6-5|TRBJ1-6|.
CASSRQGDNSPLHF
TGTGCCAGCAGTCGACAGGGCGATAATTCACCCCTCCACTTT
>TRBD2|TRBV5-6|TRBJ2-3|.
CASSLQTSGLTDTQYF
TGTGCCAGCAGCTTACAGACTAGCGGTCTCACAGATACGCAGTATTTT
>TRBD2|TRBV7-6|TRBJ2-3|.
CASSLASGGSTDTQYF
TGTGCCAGCAGCTTGGCTAGCGGGGGGAGCACAGATACGCAGTATTTT
>.|TRBV19|TRBJ1-2|.
CASSREAVNGYTF
TGTGCCAGCTCCAGGGAGGCAGTAAATGGCTACACCTTC
>TRBD2|TRBV4-2|TRBJ2-1|once
CASSQDLSSGRANEQFF
TGTGCCAGCAGCCAAGATCTCTCTAGCGGGAGGGCCAATGAGCAGTTCTTC
>.|TRBV5-1|TRBJ1-1|.
CASGFETGNTEAFF
TGCGCCAGCGGGTTTGAGACAGGGAACACTGAAGCTTTCTTT